This entry features one T cell receptor beta chain sequence. Sequencing targeted expressed TCRB transcripts, as all isolated RNA had been reverse transcribed. Repertoires were generated with immunoSEQ multiplex PCR, while TCRdb's copy carries only in-frame clones and drops some. This sample has 220,000 or so clones; more than 65% occur once, and the top ten carry around 0.05%. This specimen comes from a study of beta chain features in type 1 diabetes. Source material: naive CD4+ T cells from blood. The TCR originated in a man aged 30 to 45 in good health.

CDR3 DNA: TGTGCCTGGCAAAAGGGGTCAGAGGAAGATACGCAGTATTTT. This gives the protein CAWQKGSEEDTQYF. The V and J genes are TRBV30 and TRBJ2-3, with D maybe TRBD1 (5 bases). In germline, CDR1 is GTSNPN, CDR2 SVGIG (reference sequence). The V end lost 5 bases, the J end lost 5 bases, and 17 bases lay between the germline ends. This CDR3 comprises 14 residues.